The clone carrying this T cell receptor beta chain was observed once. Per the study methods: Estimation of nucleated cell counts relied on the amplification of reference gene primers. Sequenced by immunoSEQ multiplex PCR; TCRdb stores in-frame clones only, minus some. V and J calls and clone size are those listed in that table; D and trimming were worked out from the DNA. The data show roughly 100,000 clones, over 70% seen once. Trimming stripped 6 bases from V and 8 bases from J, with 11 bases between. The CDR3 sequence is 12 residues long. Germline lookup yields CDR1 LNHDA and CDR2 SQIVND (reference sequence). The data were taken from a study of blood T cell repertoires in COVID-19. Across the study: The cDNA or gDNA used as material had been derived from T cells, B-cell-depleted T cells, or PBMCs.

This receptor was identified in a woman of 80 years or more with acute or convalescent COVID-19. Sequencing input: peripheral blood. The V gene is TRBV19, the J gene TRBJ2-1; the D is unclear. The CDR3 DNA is TGTGCCAGTAGCACCTCAGGTGATGAGCAGTTCTTC. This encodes CASSTSGDEQFF.